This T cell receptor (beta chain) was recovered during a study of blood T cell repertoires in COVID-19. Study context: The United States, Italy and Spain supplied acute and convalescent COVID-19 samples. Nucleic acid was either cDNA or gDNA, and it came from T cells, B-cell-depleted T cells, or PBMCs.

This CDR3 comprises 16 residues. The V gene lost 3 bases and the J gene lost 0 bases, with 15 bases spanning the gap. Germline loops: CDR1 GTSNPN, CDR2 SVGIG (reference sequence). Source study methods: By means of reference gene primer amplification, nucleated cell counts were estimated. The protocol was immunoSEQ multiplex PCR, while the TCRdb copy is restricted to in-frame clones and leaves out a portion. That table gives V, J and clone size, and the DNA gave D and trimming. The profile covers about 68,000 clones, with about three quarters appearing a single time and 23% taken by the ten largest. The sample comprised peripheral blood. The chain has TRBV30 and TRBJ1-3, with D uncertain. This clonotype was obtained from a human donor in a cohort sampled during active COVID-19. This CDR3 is CAWRDWPRDSGNTIYF. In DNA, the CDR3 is TGTGCCTGGAGGGACTGGCCCCGCGACTCTGGAAACACCATATATTTT.